This T cell receptor (beta chain) was sequenced for a study of molecular identifiers for immune sequencing clone quantification. The germline V and J ends were trimmed by 3 bases and 0 bases, with 10 bases remaining between them. Germline V CDR1 and CDR2: ENHRY, SYGVKD. This CDR3 region has 15 residues. As previously described, bulk TCR libraries were made using listed TCR primers. MiXCR, run by TCRdb on the PCR reads, gives a single entry per CDR3 protein. The profile shows about half a million distinct CDR3 sequences, over 20% of them singletons. Broader study findings: Jurkat TCR RNA that was spiked in from one cell was reportedly detectable among one million naive cells. Clones that had above 20 RNA copies took up over 97% of effector molecules but under 1% in naive cells.

When naive CD8 T cells were sorted, they were gated as CD8+CD4-CCR7+CD45RA+. The table lists this clonotype with a few counts. What it binds is unknown. This clonotype was obtained from a human donor in good health. Some libraries in this study had Jurkat cell RNA spiked in. Sequencing was carried out using naive CD8+ T cells from blood, with Jurkat cell RNA spiked in. Noted subset: FACS-sorted CD8+CD4-CCR7+CD45RA+ naive T cells. This chain links TRBV10-3 with TRBJ2-3; D is possibly TRBD2 (6 bases). In DNA form, the CDR3 reads TGTGCCATCAGTGACCGGGACTTCAGCACAGATACGCAGTATTTT. It specifies CAISDRDFSTDTQYF.